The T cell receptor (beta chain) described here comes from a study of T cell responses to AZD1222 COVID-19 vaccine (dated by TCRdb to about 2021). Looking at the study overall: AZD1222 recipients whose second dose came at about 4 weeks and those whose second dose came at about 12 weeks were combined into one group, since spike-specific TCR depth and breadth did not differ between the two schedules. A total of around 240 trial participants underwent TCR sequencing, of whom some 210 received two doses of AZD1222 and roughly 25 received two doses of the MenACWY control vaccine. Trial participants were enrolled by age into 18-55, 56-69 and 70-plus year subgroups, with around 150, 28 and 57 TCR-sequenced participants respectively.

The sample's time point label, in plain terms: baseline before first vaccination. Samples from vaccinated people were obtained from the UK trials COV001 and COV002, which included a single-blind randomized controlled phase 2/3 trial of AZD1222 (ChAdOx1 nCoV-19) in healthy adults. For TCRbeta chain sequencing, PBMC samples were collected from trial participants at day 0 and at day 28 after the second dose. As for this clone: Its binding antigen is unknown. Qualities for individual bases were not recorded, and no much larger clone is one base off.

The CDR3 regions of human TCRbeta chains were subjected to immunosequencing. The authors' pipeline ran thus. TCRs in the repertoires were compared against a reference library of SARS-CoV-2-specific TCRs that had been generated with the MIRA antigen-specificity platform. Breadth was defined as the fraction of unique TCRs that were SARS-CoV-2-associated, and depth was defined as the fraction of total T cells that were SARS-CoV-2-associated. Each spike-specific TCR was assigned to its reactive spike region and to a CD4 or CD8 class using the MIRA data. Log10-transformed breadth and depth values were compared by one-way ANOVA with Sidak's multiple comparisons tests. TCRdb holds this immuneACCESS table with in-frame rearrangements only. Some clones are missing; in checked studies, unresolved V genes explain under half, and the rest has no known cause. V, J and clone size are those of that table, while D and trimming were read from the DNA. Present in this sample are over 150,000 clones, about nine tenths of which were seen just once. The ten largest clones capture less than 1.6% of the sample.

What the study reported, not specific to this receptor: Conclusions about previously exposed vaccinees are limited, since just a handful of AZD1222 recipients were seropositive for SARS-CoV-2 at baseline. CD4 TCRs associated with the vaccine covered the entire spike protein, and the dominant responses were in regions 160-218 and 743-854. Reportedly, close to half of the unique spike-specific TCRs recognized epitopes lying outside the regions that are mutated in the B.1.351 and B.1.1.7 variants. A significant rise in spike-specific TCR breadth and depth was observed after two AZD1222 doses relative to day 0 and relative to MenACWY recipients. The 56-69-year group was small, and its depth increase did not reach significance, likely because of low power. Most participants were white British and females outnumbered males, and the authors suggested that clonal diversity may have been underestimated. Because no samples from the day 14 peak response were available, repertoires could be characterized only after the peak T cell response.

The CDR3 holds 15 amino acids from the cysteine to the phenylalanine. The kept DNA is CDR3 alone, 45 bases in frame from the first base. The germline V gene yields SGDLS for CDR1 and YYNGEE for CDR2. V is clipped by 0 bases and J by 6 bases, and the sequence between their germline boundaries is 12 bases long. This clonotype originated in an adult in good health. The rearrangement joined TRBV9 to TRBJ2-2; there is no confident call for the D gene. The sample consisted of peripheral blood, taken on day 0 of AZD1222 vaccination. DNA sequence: TGTGCCAGCAGCGTAGAAGGGCTGACGGCCGGGGAGCTGTTTTTT. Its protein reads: CASSVEGLTAGELFF.